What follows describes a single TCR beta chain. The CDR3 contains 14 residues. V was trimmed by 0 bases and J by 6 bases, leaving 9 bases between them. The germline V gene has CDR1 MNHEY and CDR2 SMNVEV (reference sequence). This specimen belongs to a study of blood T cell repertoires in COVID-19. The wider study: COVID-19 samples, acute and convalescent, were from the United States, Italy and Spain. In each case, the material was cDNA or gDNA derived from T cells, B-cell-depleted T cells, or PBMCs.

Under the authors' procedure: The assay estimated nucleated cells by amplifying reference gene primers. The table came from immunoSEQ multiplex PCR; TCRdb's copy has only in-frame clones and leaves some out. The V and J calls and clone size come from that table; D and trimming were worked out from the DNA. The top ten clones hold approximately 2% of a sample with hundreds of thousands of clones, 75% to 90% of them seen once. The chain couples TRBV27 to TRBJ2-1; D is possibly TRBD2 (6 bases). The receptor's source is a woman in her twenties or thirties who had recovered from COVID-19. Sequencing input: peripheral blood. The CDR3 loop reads CASSLSGGINEQFF. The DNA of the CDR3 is TGTGCCAGCAGTTTATCGGGGGGTATCAATGAGCAGTTCTTC.